The T cell receptor (beta chain) under discussion was sequenced for a study of OX40 agonist ivuxolimab in advanced cancers. In the study overall: Dose-escalation patients' cancers were hepatocellular carcinoma, melanoma, renal cell or head and neck cancer. Study-level points and caveats: At 0.1 to 3.0 mg/kg and by week 6, clonal expansion occurred in CD4+ and CD8+ blood T cells.

The CDR3 extends over 15 amino acids. V lost 3 bases and J lost 3, with 12 bases in between. Germline values: CDR1 LNHNV, CDR2 YYDKDF (reference sequence). Patients who had autoimmune disease history or got systemic immunosuppression were left out. Blood samples were obtained at baseline, cycle 4 day 1, and cycle 7 day 1. Repertoires were generated with immunoSEQ multiplex PCR, while TCRdb's copy carries only in-frame clones and drops some. The table records approximately 70,000 clones, approximately 81% of them present only once. With respect to this clone: Its specificity is unknown.

The rearrangement links TRBV15 to TRBJ1-3; tentative D call: TRBD1 (5 bases). The sequence was collected from an adult with an advanced solid tumor such as melanoma, head and neck, liver or kidney cancer. This sample comprised CD4+ or CD8+ T cells sorted from blood, obtained in a trial of the OX40 agonist ivuxolimab. CDR3 sequence: CATSRGTSIGNTIYF. CDR3 sequence (DNA): TGTGCCACCAGCAGGGGGACCTCAATTGGAAACACCATATATTTT.